What follows are 15 T cell receptor beta chains derived from one specimen sequenced in a study of T cells in Graves' hyperthyroidism and ophthalmopathy. RNA transcripts served as the template for amplifying TCR beta CDR3 regions. First-round RT-PCR targeting the TCR CDR3 was performed with the HTBI primer set. TCRdb re-derived calls from the multiplex PCR reads in MiXCR, one entry per CDR3 protein. Found here are around 530,000 distinct CDR3 sequences, about 15% of them singletons; the top ten hold about 16%. Sequencing used blood. The receptors stem from a woman younger than 35 with Graves' ophthalmopathy.

Many counts were recorded for this clonotype. The rearrangement uses TRBV2 and TRBJ2-7; D ambiguous. Trimming took 10 bases from V and 2 from J, leaving 12 bases between them. This CDR3 region has 12 residues. Germline V lookup: CDR1 SNHLY, CDR2 FYNNEI. The CDR3 region has the DNA TGTGCCACTTGGGCCAATCCCTACGAGCAGTACTTC. It yields the protein CATWANPYEQYF. Full variable domain (outside the CDR3, taken from reference TRBV2 and TRBJ2-7): EPEVTQTPSHQVTQMGQEVILRCVPISNHLYFYWYRQILGQKVEFLVSFYNNEISEKSEIFDDQFSVERPDGSNFTLKIRSTKLEDSAMYFCATWANPYEQYFGPGTRLTVT.

The rearrangement links TRBV6-1 to TRBJ1-6, with D perhaps matching TRBD1 (5 bases). Germline CDR1 and CDR2: MNHNS and SASEGT. There are 11 residues in the CDR3. V gave up 8 bases and J gave up 11 bases, with 10 bases separating them. CDR3 bases: TGTGCCAGCCTACGGGACGCACCCCTCCACTTT. Its translation: CASLRDAPLHF.

This clonotype was counted at least ten times. CDR3 sequence reads: CASSLRGGWNEQFF. The CDR3, as DNA: TGTGCCAGCAGCCTCCGGGGGGGGTGGAATGAGCAGTTCTTC. This chain joins TRBV11-3 and TRBJ2-1; TRBD2 aligns across 8 bases. CDR3 length: 14 residues. CDR1 and CDR2 from the germline V gene are SGHNT and YENEEA. The V gene end was trimmed by 5 bases and the J gene end by 7 bases; junction bases not matched to a gene: 7.

This chain uses TRBV19 with TRBJ1-6; 9 nucleotides agree with TRBD1. Per germline, CDR1 LNHDA and CDR2 SQIVND (reference sequence). The CDR3 spans 15 residues. Germline trimming cut 5 bases from V and 7 bases from J; bases unmatched to any gene: 6. CDR3 DNA: TGTGCCAGTAGTCCCCGGGACAGGGAGAATTCACCCCTCCACTTT. Translation: CASSPRDRENSPLHF.

This clonotype was counted many times. This CDR3 reads CASSLGGGGQGEQFF. CDR3 sequence (DNA): TGTGCCAGCAGCTTAGGGGGCGGGGGGCAAGGCGAGCAGTTCTTC. The chain combines TRBV11-2 with TRBJ2-1; 8 nucleotides line up with TRBD2. CDR3 length: 15 residues. Per the germline V gene, CDR1 is SGHAT and CDR2 is FQNNGV. Unmatched junction bases numbered 9, after V lost 1 base and J lost 10 bases.

In this sample, this clonotype turned up many times. The CDR3, as DNA: TGTGCCAGCAGATCCGGGACAGGGGGGACAGATACGCAGTATTTT. Translation gives CASRSGTGGTDTQYF. The chain has TRBV2 and TRBJ2-3; 11 nucleotides agree with TRBD1. The CDR3 has 15 residues. Germline V gene sequence: CDR1 SNHLY, CDR2 FYNNEI. Trimming at V came to 6 bases and at J to 3 bases, leaving 5 bases not matched to a gene.

This clonotype has ten or more counts. CDR3 residues: CASSTSGIALNTGELFF. The CDR3 DNA is TGTGCCAGCAGCACTTCCGGGATAGCGCTGAACACCGGGGAGCTGTTTTTT. This rearrangement joins TRBV12-3 or TRBV12-4 to TRBJ2-2; D perhaps matches TRBD2 (5 bases). The CDR3 runs 17 residues. V shed 6 bases and J shed 1 base, with 18 bases lying between them.

This chain joins TRBV7-9 and TRBJ2-7; unclear D gene. Trimming pared 5 bases from V and 2 bases from J, leaving 13 bases between. This CDR3 region has 14 residues. The germline gives CDR1 SEHNR, CDR2 FQNEAQ (reference sequence). The CDR3 here is CASSETRSPYEQYF. DNA of the CDR3: TGTGCCAGCAGCGAAACCCGGTCCCCCTACGAGCAGTACTTC.

The table lists this clonotype with a count of one. This chain connects TRBV25-1 to TRBJ2-3, with 8 bases aligning to TRBD2. The junction had 8 bases not matched to a gene; V was cut back by 3 bases and J by 0 bases. Germline V CDR1 and CDR2: MGHDK, SYGVNS. The CDR3 spans 17 residues. The DNA of the CDR3 is TGTGCCAGCAGTGACGGGCCGGGGGGGGCGAGCACAGATACGCAGTATTTT. Encoded protein: CASSDGPGGASTDTQYF.

This clonotype has a count of ten or more. The chain recombines TRBV7-4 with TRBJ2-7, with D maybe TRBD1 (5 bases). Germline CDR1 SGHVT, CDR2 SQSDAQ. This CDR3 spans 13 amino acids. Trimming took 4 bases from V and 3 from J, leaving 10 bases between them. CDR3 amino acids: CASSCQGNYEQYF. CDR3 DNA sequence: TGTGCCAGCAGCTGTCAGGGTAACTACGAGCAGTACTTC. Supplemented by reference TRBV7-4 and TRBJ2-7, the full variable domain reads GAGVSQSPRYKVAKRGRDVALRCDSISGHVTLYWYRQTLGQGSEVLTYSQSDAQRDKSGRPSGRFSAERPERSVSTLKIQRTEQGDSAVYLCASSCQGNYEQYFGPGTRLTVT.

This CDR3 is CASSLARQATDTQYF. CDR3 sequence (DNA): TGTGCCAGCAGCTTAGCCCGACAGGCCACAGATACGCAGTATTTT. The rearrangement uses TRBV7-9 and TRBJ2-3; D is possibly TRBD1 (6 bases). CDR1 is SEHNR, CDR2 FQNEAQ, per germline (reference sequence). Trimming removed 0 bases at V and 2 bases at J, with 9 bases between. This CDR3 has 15 residues.

This clonotype came up a few times. This rearrangement joins TRBV4-1 to TRBJ2-5; D uncertain. V was clipped by 2 bases and J by 7 bases, with 8 bases between them. This CDR3 contains 12 residues. The germline gives CDR1 MGHRA, CDR2 YSYEKL. DNA of the CDR3: TGCGCCAGCAGCCAAATCAGTGTGACCCAGTACTTC. It is translated as CASSQISVTQYF.

This clonotype appeared once. This chain links TRBV6-4 with TRBJ2-2; D remains ambiguous. V lost 2 bases, J lost 7 bases, and 8 bases lay in between. Germline lookup yields CDR1 MRHNA and CDR2 SNTAGT. This CDR3 region has 13 residues. The CDR3, as DNA: TGTGCCAGCAGTGACAGGGCAAGCGGGGAGCTGTTTTTT. Translating it yields CASSDRASGELFF.

In its sample, this clonotype was seen a few times. The rearrangement links TRBV7-9 to TRBJ2-6, with D perhaps TRBD1 (5 bases). This CDR3 comprises 17 residues. Deletions cut 6 bases from V and 2 bases from J, with 17 bases between. CDR1 is SEHNR, CDR2 FQNEAQ, per germline (reference sequence). Written as DNA, the CDR3 is TGTGCCAGCAGTACCTCCTCAGGGCTGGCTGGGGCCAACGTCCTGACTTTC. Its protein product is CASSTSSGLAGANVLTF.

This clonotype was found many times. The V call is TRBV18, the J call TRBJ1-1; the D gene is possibly TRBD1 (6 bases). The germline V gene has CDR1 KGHSH and CDR2 LQKENI. V was clipped by 3 bases and J by 1 base, with 9 bases between them. The CDR3 consists of 14 residues. The CDR3 protein is CASSPTTGNTEAFF. CDR3 in DNA: TGTGCCAGCTCACCGACGACAGGGAACACTGAAGCTTTCTTT.